One and the same sample provided the 32 T cell receptor beta chains below, sequenced in a study of monozygotic twins with inflammatory bowel disease. TCRdb re-analyzed the 5' RACE reads; it lists each CDR3 protein once, without DNA. The table lists 350,000 to 400,000 distinct CDR3 sequences, with 2.5% to 3% in the top ten. The sequenced material came from blood. The receptor source for this set is a human donor with ulcerative colitis or Crohn's disease, or a healthy co-twin of an affected twin (not recorded which).

The J gene is TRBJ2-5, the V gene TRBV2; TCRdb selects TRBD1, and the lack of DNA leaves this call unchecked. There are 14 residues in the CDR3. Germline CDR1 SNHLY, CDR2 FYNNEI. CDR3 protein: CASSGTEQQETQYF.

J is TRBJ2-2 and V is TRBV11-3; TCRdb outputs TRBD1, but without DNA this stays unchecked. The CDR3 loop spans 15 amino acids. Germline CDR1 reads SGHNT; CDR2 reads YENEEA. CDR3 loop: CASSLDPGIPGELFF.

The rearrangement links TRBV5-4 to TRBJ2-5; absent DNA, TCRdb's TRBD2 call cannot be checked. The CDR3 extends over 14 amino acids. The germline V gene has CDR1 SGHNT and CDR2 YYREEE (reference sequence). CDR3 loop: CASSLYGLAETQYF.

This CDR3 reads CASSLEGRGPGELFF. V gene TRBV11-2 combines with J gene TRBJ2-2; TCRdb outputs TRBD1, but without DNA this stays unchecked. Germline V gene sequence: CDR1 SGHAT, CDR2 FQNNGV. This CDR3 has 15 amino acids.

The V call is TRBV7-2, the J call TRBJ2-3. Germline V gives CDR1 SGHTA, CDR2 FQGNSA. The CDR3 spans 16 residues. CDR3 loop: CASSLGGSYGTDTQYF.

This chain uses TRBV27 with TRBJ2-5; lacking DNA, the TRBD2 call made by TCRdb goes unchecked. CDR1 MNHEY and CDR2 SMNVEV come from the germline V gene (reference sequence). The length of the CDR3 is 15 residues. CDR3 amino acids: CASSHEDGLQETQYF.

The chain employs TRBV20-1 and TRBJ1-6. There are 13 residues in the CDR3. The V gene's germline CDR1 is DFQATT and CDR2 SNEGSKA (reference sequence). The CDR3: CSATKGPNSPLHF.

V gene TRBV20-1 combines with J gene TRBJ2-1. The CDR3 totals 14 residues. Per germline, CDR1 DFQATT and CDR2 SNEGSKA (reference sequence). Here the CDR3 reads CSARPQGPRRYPLF.

The chain uses TRBV7-2 and TRBJ1-2. The CDR3 is 12 residues long. The germline CDR1 and CDR2 sequences are SGHTA and FQGNSA. The CDR3: CASSLGVGGYTF. Together with reference TRBV7-2 and TRBJ1-2, the CDR3 gives the full variable domain: GAGVSQSPSNKVTEKGKDVELRCDPISGHTALYWYRQSLGQGLEFLIYFQGNSAPDKSGLPSDRFSAERTGGSVSTLTIQRTQQEDSAVYLCASSLGVGGYTFGSGTRLTVV.

V is TRBV6-5 and J is TRBJ1-3; TCRdb's D gene call, TRBD1, goes unchecked for lack of DNA. The CDR3 loop spans 15 amino acids. Germline V lookup: CDR1 MNHEY, CDR2 SVGAGI. The CDR3 is CASSYAGQRGNTIYF.

V usage is TRBV9 and J usage is TRBJ1-1; there is no DNA to check the TCRdb D call of TRBD1. From germline, CDR1 is SGDLS and CDR2 YYNGEE. The CDR3 is 18 residues long. CDR3 loop: CASSERSGPTGADTEAFF.

V gene TRBV18 combines with J gene TRBJ2-3; TCRdb returns TRBD1, unconfirmable since there is no DNA. This CDR3 is built from 17 residues. Germline CDR1 reads KGHSH; CDR2 reads LQKENI. Here the CDR3 reads CASSSTGTGFRADTQYF.

The V call is TRBV29-1, the J call TRBJ2-1; there is no DNA to check the TCRdb D call of TRBD2. This CDR3 comprises 13 residues. Germline-derived CDR1 and CDR2 are SQVTM and ANQGSEA. The CDR3 protein is CSAGAGLDNEQFF.

The chain joins TRBV20-1 to TRBJ1-1. Germline CDR1 and CDR2: DFQATT and SNEGSKA (reference sequence). This CDR3 comprises 16 residues. The CDR3 sequence is CSARVGGPSMNTEAFF.

V and J are TRBV5-1 and TRBJ2-7; TCRdb picks TRBD1, but there is no DNA to check that call. Germline loops: CDR1 SGHRS, CDR2 YFSETQ. The CDR3 contains 14 residues. This CDR3 is CASSSGTAAYEQYF. Together with reference TRBV5-1 and TRBJ2-7, the CDR3 gives the full variable domain: KAGVTQTPRYLIKTRGQQVTLSCSPISGHRSVSWYQQTPGQGLQFLFEYFSETQRNKGNFPGRFSGRQFSNSRSEMNVSTLELGDSALYLCASSSGTAAYEQYFGPGTRLTVT.

This chain links TRBV7-9 with TRBJ2-7; TCRdb designates TRBD2, a call that cannot be tested without DNA. Germline CDR1 is SEHNR and CDR2 is FQNEAQ (reference sequence). The CDR3 has 14 amino acids. CDR3: CASSPTGLLHEQYF.

The V call is TRBV11-2, the J call TRBJ1-5. The CDR3 covers 13 residues. The germline V gene has CDR1 SGHAT and CDR2 FQNNGV. The CDR3: CASSLALREPQHF. Filled out from reference TRBV11-2 and TRBJ1-5, the complete variable domain reads EAGVAQSPRYKIIEKRQSVAFWCNPISGHATLYWYQQILGQGPKLLIQFQNNGVVDDSQLPKDRFSAERLKGVDSTLKIQPAKLEDSAVYLCASSLALREPQHFGDGTRLSIL.

The chain uses TRBV5-1 and TRBJ2-7. CDR1 is SGHRS, CDR2 YFSETQ, per germline. The CDR3 length is 13 residues. The CDR3 spells CASRNLVAYEQYF.

The chain joins TRBV20-1 to TRBJ2-3. The CDR3 is 13 residues long. CDR1 is DFQATT, CDR2 SNEGSKA, per germline (reference sequence). CDR3: CSEVGTSTDTQYF.

The V gene is TRBV7-3, the J gene TRBJ1-1; the D call from TCRdb, TRBD1, cannot be confirmed without DNA. CDR3 length: 16 amino acids. Germline assignment: CDR1 SGHTA and CDR2 FQGTGA. The CDR3 loop is CASSLYPRDINTEAFF.

The chain carries TRBV7-9 and TRBJ2-2. The length of the CDR3 is 15 residues. Germline V gene data show CDR1 as SEHNR and CDR2 as FQNEAQ (reference sequence). CDR3 in amino acids: CASSPQRMNTGELFF. Using reference TRBV7-9 and TRBJ2-2 for the parts outside the CDR3, the full variable domain is DTGVSQNPRHKITKRGQNVTFRCDPISEHNRLYWYRQTLGQGPEFLTYFQNEAQLEKSRLLSDRFSAERPKGSFSTLEIQRTEQGDSAMYLCASSPQRMNTGELFFGEGSRLTVL.

This chain uses TRBV30 with TRBJ2-3; TCRdb indicates TRBD1, and absent DNA this call remains unverified. Germline V CDR1 and CDR2: GTSNPN, SVGIG (reference sequence). The CDR3 is made up of 13 amino acids. This CDR3 is CAWRVGGTDTQYF.

The chain couples TRBV5-1 to TRBJ2-2; TCRdb reports TRBD2, a call that lacks DNA to check it against. Germline loops: CDR1 SGHRS, CDR2 YFSETQ. The CDR3 totals 11 residues. CDR3 in amino acids: CASSLEGLVFF.

The chain recombines TRBV20-1 with TRBJ1-2. CDR1 and CDR2 from the germline V gene are DFQATT and SNEGSKA (reference sequence). The CDR3 covers 12 residues. This chain's CDR3 is CSATDGPYGYTF.

The gene calls are TRBV4-2 and TRBJ2-7; TCRdb's assignment of TRBD1 cannot be checked, as there is no DNA. The CDR3 extends over 15 amino acids. From germline, CDR1 is LGHNA and CDR2 YNFKEQ. The CDR3 sequence is CASSHASGQNYEQYF.

This sequence joins TRBV5-1 and TRBJ2-7; there is no DNA to check the TCRdb D call of TRBD1. This CDR3 spans 14 amino acids. The germline CDR1 and CDR2 sequences are SGHRS and YFSETQ. The CDR3: CASSLVPPSREQYF.

This chain connects TRBV11-2 to TRBJ2-5; TCRdb selects TRBD2, and the lack of DNA leaves this call unchecked. Per germline, CDR1 SGHAT and CDR2 FQNNGV. The length of the CDR3 is 13 residues. The CDR3 protein is CASSPSAGETQYF.

The chain combines TRBV5-1 with TRBJ2-7; TCRdb lists TRBD1, though no DNA is available to test this call. The CDR3 runs to 14 residues. Germline assignment: CDR1 SGHRS and CDR2 YFSETQ. CDR3: CASRNPPFPYEQYF.

The chain carries TRBV20-1 and TRBJ2-3; TCRdb returns TRBD1, unconfirmable since there is no DNA. CDR3 length equals 16 residues. The germline V gene encodes CDR1 DFQATT and CDR2 SNEGSKA (reference sequence). CDR3 sequence: CSARDQTGGSTDTQYF.

The chain couples TRBV5-1 to TRBJ2-7. This CDR3 is built from 15 residues. The V gene's germline CDR1 is SGHRS and CDR2 YFSETQ. The CDR3 region is CASSLAAPSSYEQYF.

The rearrangement links TRBV12-3 or TRBV12-4 to TRBJ2-2; TCRdb picks TRBD1, but there is no DNA to check that call. CDR3 length equals 17 residues. The CDR3 is CASSVSPGQVFTGELFF.

The chain is built from TRBV20-1 and TRBJ1-3. In germline, CDR1 is DFQATT, CDR2 SNEGSKA (reference sequence). The CDR3 is 12 residues long. The CDR3 loop is CSASNSGNTIYF.